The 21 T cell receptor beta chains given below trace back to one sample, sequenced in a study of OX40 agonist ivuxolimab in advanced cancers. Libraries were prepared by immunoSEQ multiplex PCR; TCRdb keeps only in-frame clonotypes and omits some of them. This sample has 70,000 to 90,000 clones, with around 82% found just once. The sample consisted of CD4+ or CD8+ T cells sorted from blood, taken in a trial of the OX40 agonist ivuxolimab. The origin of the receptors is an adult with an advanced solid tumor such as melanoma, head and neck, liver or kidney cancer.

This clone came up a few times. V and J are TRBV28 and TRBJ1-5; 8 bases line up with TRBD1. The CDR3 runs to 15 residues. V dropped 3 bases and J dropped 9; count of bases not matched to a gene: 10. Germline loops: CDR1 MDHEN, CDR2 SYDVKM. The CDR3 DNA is TGTGCCAGCAGTTTCCAGGACAGGGTCAACCGGCCCCAGCATTTT. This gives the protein CASSFQDRVNRPQHF.

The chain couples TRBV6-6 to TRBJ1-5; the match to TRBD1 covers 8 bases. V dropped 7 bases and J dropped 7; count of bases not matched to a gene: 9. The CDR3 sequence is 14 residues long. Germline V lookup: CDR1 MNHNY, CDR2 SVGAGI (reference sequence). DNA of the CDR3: TGTGCCAGCATTAAGACAGGGGCGGACCAGCCCCAGCATTTT. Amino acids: CASIKTGADQPQHF.

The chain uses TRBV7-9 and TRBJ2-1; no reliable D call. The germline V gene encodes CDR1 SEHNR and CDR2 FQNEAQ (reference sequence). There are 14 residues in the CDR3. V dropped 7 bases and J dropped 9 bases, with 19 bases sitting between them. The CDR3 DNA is TGTGCCAGCATCCCGGTAGGACCTCCCACTGAGCAGTTCTTC. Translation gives CASIPVGPPTEQFF.

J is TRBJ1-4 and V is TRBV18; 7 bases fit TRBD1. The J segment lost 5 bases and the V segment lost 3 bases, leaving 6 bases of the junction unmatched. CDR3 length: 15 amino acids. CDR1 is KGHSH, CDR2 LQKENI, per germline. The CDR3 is CASSPSGTVNEKLFF. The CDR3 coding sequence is TGTGCCAGCTCACCGTCCGGGACAGTGAATGAAAAACTGTTTTTT.

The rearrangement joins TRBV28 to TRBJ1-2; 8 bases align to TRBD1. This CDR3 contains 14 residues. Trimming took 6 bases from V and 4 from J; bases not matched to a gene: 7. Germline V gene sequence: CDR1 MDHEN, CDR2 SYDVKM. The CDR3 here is CASSQADRGYGYTF. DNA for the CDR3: TGTGCCAGCAGCCAGGCTGACAGGGGCTATGGCTACACCTTC.

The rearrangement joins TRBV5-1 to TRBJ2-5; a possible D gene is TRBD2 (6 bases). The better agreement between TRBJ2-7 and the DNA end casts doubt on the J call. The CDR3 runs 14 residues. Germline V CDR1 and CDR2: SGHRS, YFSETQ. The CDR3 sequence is CASSLGDLPYEQYF. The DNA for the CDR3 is TGCGCCAGCAGCCTGGGGGACTTACCCTACGAGCAGTACTTC.

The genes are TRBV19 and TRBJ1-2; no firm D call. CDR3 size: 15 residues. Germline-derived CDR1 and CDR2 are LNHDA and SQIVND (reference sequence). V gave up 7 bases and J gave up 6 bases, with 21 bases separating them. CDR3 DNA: TGTGCCAGTACCTCGGGCGGGGTCAGGAGCCATGGCTACACCTTC. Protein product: CASTSGGVRSHGYTF.

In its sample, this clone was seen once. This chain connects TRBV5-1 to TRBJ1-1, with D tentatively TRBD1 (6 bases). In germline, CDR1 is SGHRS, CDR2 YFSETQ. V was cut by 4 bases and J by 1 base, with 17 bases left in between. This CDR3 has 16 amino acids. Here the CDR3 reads CASSEGQLERNTEAFF. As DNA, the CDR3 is TGCGCCAGCAGCGAGGGACAACTCGAGAGGAACACTGAAGCTTTCTTT.

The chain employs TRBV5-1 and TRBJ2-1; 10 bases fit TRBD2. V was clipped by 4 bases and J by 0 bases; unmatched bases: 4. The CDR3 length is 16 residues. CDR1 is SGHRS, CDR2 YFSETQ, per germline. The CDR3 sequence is CASSLLAGSSYNEQFF. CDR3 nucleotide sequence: TGCGCCAGCAGCCTACTAGCGGGGAGCTCCTACAATGAGCAGTTCTTC.

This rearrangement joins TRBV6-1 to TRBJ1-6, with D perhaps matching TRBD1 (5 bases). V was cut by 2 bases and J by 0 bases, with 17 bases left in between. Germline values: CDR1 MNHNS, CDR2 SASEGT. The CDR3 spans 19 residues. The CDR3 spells CASSEISGGMSSYNSPLHF. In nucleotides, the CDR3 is TGTGCCAGCAGTGAAATTTCCGGGGGGATGAGCTCCTATAATTCACCCCTCCACTTT.

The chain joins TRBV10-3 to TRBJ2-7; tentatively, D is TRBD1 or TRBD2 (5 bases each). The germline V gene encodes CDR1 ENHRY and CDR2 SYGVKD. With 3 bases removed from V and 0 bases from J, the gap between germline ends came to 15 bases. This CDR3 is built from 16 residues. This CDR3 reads CAISDFPAGSSYEQYF. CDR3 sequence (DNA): TGTGCCATCAGTGACTTCCCGGCAGGGAGCTCCTACGAGCAGTACTTC.

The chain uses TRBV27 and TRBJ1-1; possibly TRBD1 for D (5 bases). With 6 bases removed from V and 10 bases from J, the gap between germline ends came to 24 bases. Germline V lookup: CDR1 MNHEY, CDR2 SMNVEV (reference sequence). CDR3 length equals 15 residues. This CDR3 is CASSPMSSDRAGAFF. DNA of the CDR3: TGTGCCAGCAGCCCTATGAGTTCAGACAGAGCGGGAGCTTTCTTT.

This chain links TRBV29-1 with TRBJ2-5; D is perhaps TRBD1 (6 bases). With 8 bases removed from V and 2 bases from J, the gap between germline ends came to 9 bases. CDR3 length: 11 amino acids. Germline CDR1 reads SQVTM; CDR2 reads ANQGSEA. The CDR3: CSHRAQETQYF. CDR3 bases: TGCAGCCACAGGGCGCAAGAGACCCAGTACTTC.

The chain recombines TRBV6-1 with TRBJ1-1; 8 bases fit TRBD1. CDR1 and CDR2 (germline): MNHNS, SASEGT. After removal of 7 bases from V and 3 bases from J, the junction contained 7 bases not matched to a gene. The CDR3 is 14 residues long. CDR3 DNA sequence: TGTGCCAGCACCCAGACAGGGGTAGACACTGAAGCTTTCTTT. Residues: CASTQTGVDTEAFF.

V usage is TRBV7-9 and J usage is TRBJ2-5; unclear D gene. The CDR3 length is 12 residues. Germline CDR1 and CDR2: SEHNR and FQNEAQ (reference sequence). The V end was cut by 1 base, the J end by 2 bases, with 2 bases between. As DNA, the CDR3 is TGTGCCAGCAGCTTAGTTCAAGAGACCCAGTACTTC. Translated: CASSLVQETQYF.

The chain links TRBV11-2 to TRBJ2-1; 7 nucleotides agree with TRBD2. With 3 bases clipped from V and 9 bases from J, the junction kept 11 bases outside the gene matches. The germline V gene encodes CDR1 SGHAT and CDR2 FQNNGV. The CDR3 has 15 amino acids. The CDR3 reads CASSFVSGRESEQFF. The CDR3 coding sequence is TGTGCCAGCAGCTTTGTGTCAGGGAGGGAGAGTGAGCAGTTCTTC.

The CDR3 is CASSHGLAGASYEQFF. The CDR3 nucleotides are TGTGCCAGCAGCCATGGACTAGCGGGAGCCTCGTATGAGCAGTTCTTC. V gene TRBV4-2 combines with J gene TRBJ2-1; 13 nucleotides match TRBD2. V shed 3 bases, J shed 8 bases, and the junction held 7 bases outside the gene matches. CDR3 length: 16 residues. Per germline, CDR1 LGHNA and CDR2 YNFKEQ.

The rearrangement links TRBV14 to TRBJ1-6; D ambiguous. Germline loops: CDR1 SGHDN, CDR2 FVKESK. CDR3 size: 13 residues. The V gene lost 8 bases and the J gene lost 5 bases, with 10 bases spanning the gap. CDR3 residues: CASRLSHNSPLHF. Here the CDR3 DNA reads TGTGCCAGCCGACTCTCGCATAATTCACCCCTCCACTTT.

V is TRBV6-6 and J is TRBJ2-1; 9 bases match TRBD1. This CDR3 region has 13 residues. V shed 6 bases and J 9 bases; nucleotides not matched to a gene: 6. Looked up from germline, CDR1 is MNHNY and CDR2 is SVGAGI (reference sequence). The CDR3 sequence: CASRMTGGGEQFF. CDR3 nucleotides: TGTGCCAGCAGGATGACAGGGGGAGGTGAGCAGTTCTTC.

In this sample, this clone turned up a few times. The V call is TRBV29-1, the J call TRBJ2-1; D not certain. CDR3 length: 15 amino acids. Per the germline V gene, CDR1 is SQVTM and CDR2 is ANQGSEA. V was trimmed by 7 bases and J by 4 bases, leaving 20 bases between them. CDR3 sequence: CSAQNRAIPYNEQFF. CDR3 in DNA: TGCAGCGCCCAGAACCGGGCCATACCTTACAATGAGCAGTTCTTC.

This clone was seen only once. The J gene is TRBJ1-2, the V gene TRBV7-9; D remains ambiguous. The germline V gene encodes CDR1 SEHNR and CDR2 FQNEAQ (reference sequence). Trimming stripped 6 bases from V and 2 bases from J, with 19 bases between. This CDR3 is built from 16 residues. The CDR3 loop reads CASSRLTPTENYGYTF. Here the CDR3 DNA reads TGTGCCAGCAGTCGGCTAACACCCACAGAGAACTATGGCTACACCTTC.